The rows below give T cell receptor beta chains drawn from one sample of a study of blood T cell repertoires in COVID-19. Method: immunoSEQ multiplex PCR; TCRdb's copy keeps in-frame clones and lacks some. Among roughly 130,000 clones listed, approximately 84% were seen once. Sequencing input: PBMCs or T cells enriched from blood (not recorded which). The receptors derive from a woman aged 45-65 years with acute COVID-19. The CDR3 runs from the conserved cysteine through the conserved F or W. D genes are given only for firm matches. Rows may omit the clone size; those that give it use once, few, many or a size class.

TRBJ1-2,TRBD1,-,TRBV4-2,TGTGCCAGCAGCCAAGATTACGGGACAGCTTTATTCTATGGCTACACCTTC,CASSQDYGTALFYGYTF
TRBJ1-2,-,-,TRBV5-1,TGCGCCAGCAGCTTGAACAGAGCCCTAGGCTACACCTTC,CASSLNRALGYTF
TRBJ2-4,-,-,TRBV13,TGTGCCAGCAGCTTAGGGCAAGCGAACATTCAGTACTTC,CASSLGQANIQYF
TRBJ2-3,-,-,TRBV6-6,TGTGCCAGCAGCGACGGACAGTTACGGCGAGATACGCAGTATTTT,CASSDGQLRRDTQYF
TRBJ2-7,-,-,TRBV11-2,TGTGCCAGCAGCAGTACAGCCGCCTACGAGCAGTACTTC,CASSSTAAYEQYF
TRBJ1-4,TRBD1,many,TRBV29-1,TGCAGCGTCGGACAGGGTAGGGAAGCTAATGAAAAACTGTTTTTT,CSVGQGREANEKLFF
TRBJ2-3,TRBD2,-,TRBV30,TGTGCCTGGAGTGGACTAGCGGGACACACAGATACGCAGTATTTT,CAWSGLAGHTDTQYF
TRBJ1-1,-,-,TRBV6-5,TGTGCCAGCAGTTGGACGCAAGGGGATACTGAAGCTTTCTTT,CASSWTQGDTEAFF
TRBJ1-1,-,many,TRBV18,TGTGCCAGCTCACGCTGGGGGCGGGACACTGAAGCTTTCTTT,CASSRWGRDTEAFF
TRBJ2-7,TRBD1,-,TRBV10-2,TGCGCCAGCAGTGGAGGGACAGGCTCCTACGAGCAGTACTTC,CASSGGTGSYEQYF
TRBJ2-3,-,-,TRBV5-1,TGCGCCAGCAGCTTGGGAGGGCAAGATACGCAGTATTTT,CASSLGGQDTQYF